These 9 T cell receptor beta chains were sequenced from one sample in a study of cytomegalovirus exposure and HLA in healthy donors. Assay: immunoSEQ multiplex PCR; the TCRdb copy retains only in-frame clones and omits some. The sample lists 90,000 to 130,000 clones, under 85% seen once, with around 3% in the top ten. The sample was PBMCs. These receptors all stem from a young woman in good health and CMV-seronegative.

The V call is TRBV11-1, the J call TRBJ2-7, with 7 nucleotides matching TRBD1. Trimming took 4 bases from V and 1 from J; bases not matched to a gene: 1. Germline V gives CDR1 SGHAT, CDR2 FQDESV (reference sequence). CDR3 length: 13 residues. The CDR3 region is CASSWGQSYEQYF. The CDR3 DNA sequence: TGTGCCAGCAGCTGGGGACAGTCCTACGAGCAGTACTTC. Full variable domain (outside the CDR3, taken from reference TRBV11-1 and TRBJ2-7): EAEVAQSPRYKITEKSQAVAFWCDPISGHATLYWYRQILGQGPELLVQFQDESVVDDSQLPKDRFSAERLKGVDSTLKIQPAELGDSAMYLCASSWGQSYEQYFGPGTRLTVT.

This clone was seen more than once but under ten times. V and J are TRBV25-1 and TRBJ1-4; 7 nucleotides line up with TRBD1. V lost 1 base and J lost 8; bases outside the gene matches: 16. The CDR3 is made up of 18 amino acids. Looked up from germline, CDR1 is MGHDK and CDR2 is SYGVNS. Here the CDR3 DNA reads TGTGCCAGCAGTGAATCCAAACAGCAGGGGGGCGAGGGGGAAAAACTGTTTTTT. It yields the protein CASSESKQQGGEGEKLFF.

V usage is TRBV9 and J usage is TRBJ1-6; a weak D match, TRBD1 (5 bases). Trimming cost V 0 bases and J 7 bases, with 11 bases left between them. This CDR3 comprises 15 residues. The V gene's germline CDR1 is SGDLS and CDR2 YYNGEE. The CDR3 is CASSVAQDPNSPLHF. CDR3 coding DNA: TGTGCCAGCAGCGTAGCACAGGATCCCAATTCACCCCTCCACTTT.

This chain uses TRBV7-8 with TRBJ2-5; D possibly corresponds to TRBD2 (6 bases). In germline, CDR1 is SGHVS, CDR2 FQNEAQ. The CDR3 sequence is 14 residues long. V dropped 8 bases and J dropped 2 bases, with 15 bases sitting between them. The CDR3 nucleotides are TGTGCCAGCGGAGCTCGGGACTCACAAGAGACCCAGTACTTC. It yields the protein CASGARDSQETQYF.

J is TRBJ2-7 and V is TRBV6-1; possible D gene TRBD1, 6 bases. The CDR3 spans 14 residues. CDR1 and CDR2 from the germline V gene are MNHNS and SASEGT. Trimming removed 5 bases from V and 1 base from J, with 12 bases in between. The CDR3 DNA follows: TGTGCCAGCAGTTTACAGGGTGGGTCCTACGAGCAGTACTTC. Amino acids: CASSLQGGSYEQYF.

The rearrangement joins TRBV27 to TRBJ2-2; D perhaps matches TRBD1 (6 bases). Between the trimmed V and J ends, which lost 4 bases and 0 bases, there was a span of 12 bases. The CDR3 runs to 16 residues. CDR1 and CDR2 from the germline V gene are MNHEY and SMNVEV (reference sequence). CDR3 in amino acids: CASSSFTGTNTGELFF. The CDR3 DNA sequence: TGTGCCAGCAGTTCCTTCACAGGGACGAACACCGGGGAGCTGTTTTTT.

The chain is built from TRBV5-1 and TRBJ2-7; 10 nucleotides agree with TRBD1. This CDR3 has 17 amino acids. Germline V CDR1 and CDR2: SGHRS, YFSETQ. V gave up 2 bases and J gave up 3 bases; unmatched junction bases: 11. CDR3 in DNA: TGCGCCAGCAGCTTAAGATATGGAGGGACAGGGGACTACGAGCAGTACTTC. Protein: CASSLRYGGTGDYEQYF.

This rearrangement joins TRBV20-1 to TRBJ2-5; the D gene is possibly TRBD1 (5 bases). CDR3 size: 10 residues. Germline loops: CDR1 DFQATT, CDR2 SNEGSKA (reference sequence). CDR3 loop: CGAPGETQYF. The CDR3 nucleotides read TGCGGGGCCCCGGGAGAGACCCAGTACTTC.

This chain joins TRBV5-1 and TRBJ1-3; 8 nucleotides agree with TRBD1. The J segment lost 4 bases and the V segment lost 2 bases, leaving 5 bases of the junction unmatched. The germline V gene encodes CDR1 SGHRS and CDR2 YFSETQ. CDR3 size: 15 residues. CDR3 region: CASSFDRGGGNTIYF. The CDR3 DNA is TGCGCCAGCAGCTTTGACAGGGGAGGAGGAAACACCATATATTTT.